This TCR beta chain was retrieved from a study of radiotherapy plus CTLA-4 blockade in lung cancer. General study points: TCR clones originating in tumors grew in number in blood after radiotherapy plus ipilimumab.

The CDR3 is made up of 17 amino acids. Trimming cost V 2 bases and J 0 bases, with 15 bases left between them. Per germline, CDR1 SNHLY and CDR2 FYNNEI. The data were produced by immunoSEQ multiplex PCR, yet TCRdb's version contains in-frame clones alone and is incomplete. The table shows 70,000 to 90,000 clones, with approximately 80% occurring only once. About this clone: The antigen remains undetermined.

The source is a human donor with non-small cell lung cancer who had stable disease on radiotherapy plus ipilimumab. This chain links TRBV2 with TRBJ2-3; D remains unclear. The sequencing used peripheral blood, collected from a patient treated with radiotherapy plus ipilimumab. The CDR3 nucleotides are TGTGCCAGCAGTGAACCAACTGTCGGACGGAGCACAGATACGCAGTATTTT. Amino acid sequence: CASSEPTVGRSTDTQYF. Using reference TRBV2 and TRBJ2-3 for the parts outside the CDR3, the full variable domain is EPEVTQTPSHQVTQMGQEVILRCVPISNHLYFYWYRQILGQKVEFLVSFYNNEISEKSEIFDDQFSVERPDGSNFTLKIRSTKLEDSAMYFCASSEPTVGRSTDTQYFGPGTRLTVL.